One and the same sample provided the 16 T cell receptor beta chains below, sequenced in a study of T cells in Graves' hyperthyroidism and ophthalmopathy. The CDR3 regions of TCR beta were amplified from RNA transcripts. The HTBI set primed first-round TCR CDR3 RT-PCR. TCRdb independently ran MiXCR on the multiplex PCR reads; one entry per CDR3 protein. The repertoire holds about 500,000 distinct CDR3 sequences, 15% to 20% seen once, with approximately 16% in the top ten. The source material was blood. Source of these receptors: a woman between 18 and 30 years old with Graves' ophthalmopathy.

The chain links TRBV3-1 to TRBJ1-6; D may be TRBD1 (6 bases). Trimming took off 0 bases at V and 7 bases at J, with 10 bases between the two ends. Germline loops: CDR1 LGHDT, CDR2 YNNKEL (reference sequence). The CDR3 consists of 15 residues. The CDR3 protein is CASSQDTGRNSPLHF. The CDR3 DNA sequence: TGTGCCAGCAGCCAAGATACAGGGAGGAATTCACCCCTCCACTTT.

Turning to this clonotype: This sequence may be a read error, since a much larger clone differs from it by one base. V is TRBV5-4 and J is TRBJ2-5; D perhaps matches TRBD2 (5 bases). CDR3 length: 14 residues. Germline CDR1 reads SGHNT; CDR2 reads YYREEE (reference sequence). CDR3: CASNLPGLQETQYF. CDR3 bases: TGTGCCAGCAACTTGCCTGGACTCCAAGAGACCCAGTACTTC.

The sample holds many counts of this clonotype. This chain's CDR3 is CAGWGKNTGELFF. The CDR3 nucleotides read TGTGCCGGGTGGGGTAAGAACACCGGGGAGCTGTTTTTT. The genes are TRBV12-3 or TRBV12-4 and TRBJ2-2; D is ambiguous. V was shortened by 11 bases and J by 1 base, with 11 bases between the two germline ends. The CDR3 is 13 amino acids.

This clonotype was seen repeatedly, ten times or more. V and J are TRBV3-1 and TRBJ2-2; D possibly corresponds to TRBD2 (5 bases). Per germline, CDR1 LGHDT and CDR2 YNNKEL (reference sequence). This CDR3 is built from 15 residues. Trimming took 0 bases from V and 7 from J, leaving 12 bases between them. CDR3 residues: CASSQDRGSNGELFF. The DNA of the CDR3 is TGTGCCAGCAGCCAAGATCGAGGGAGTAACGGGGAGCTGTTTTTT.

In its sample, this clonotype was seen a few times. The chain joins TRBV6-2 or TRBV6-3 to TRBJ1-6, with a tentative D call TRBD1 (5 bases). In germline, CDR1 is MNHEY, CDR2 SVGEGT. This CDR3 contains 14 residues. The germline V and J ends were trimmed by 0 bases and 10 bases, with 10 bases remaining between them. The CDR3 loop reads CASSYSVGGSPLHF. The CDR3 nucleotides are TGTGCCAGCAGTTACTCCGTCGGGGGATCACCCCTCCACTTT.

The J gene is TRBJ2-4, the V gene TRBV24-1; D gene unclear. Germline lookup yields CDR1 KGHDR and CDR2 SFDVKD. The ends were cut back, 3 bases at V and 0 bases at J, with 2 bases in the middle. The CDR3 consists of 13 residues. The CDR3 protein is CATSDEAKNIQYF. CDR3 DNA sequence: TGTGCCACCAGTGATGAAGCCAAAAACATTCAGTACTTC.

In this sample, this clonotype turned up a few times. The chain carries TRBV5-6 and TRBJ1-6, with D perhaps matching TRBD1 (5 bases). Trimming removed 0 bases at V and 0 bases at J, with 10 bases between. Germline CDR1 is SGHDT and CDR2 is YYEEEE. The CDR3 has 17 residues. In nucleotides, the CDR3 is TGTGCCAGCAGCTTGGTCGAGGGGATCTCCTATAATTCACCCCTCCACTTT. It yields the protein CASSLVEGISYNSPLHF.

This clonotype was recorded a few times. The chain links TRBV29-1 to TRBJ2-3; 10 nucleotides line up with TRBD1. The germline gives CDR1 SQVTM, CDR2 ANQGSEA. V lost 3 bases, J lost 6 bases, and 12 bases stayed unmatched. CDR3 length: 16 amino acids. The CDR3 here is CSVDPPGQGILDTQYF. CDR3 DNA: TGCAGCGTTGACCCGCCGGGACAGGGGATTCTGGATACGCAGTATTTT.

This clonotype appeared many times. V and J are TRBV2 and TRBJ2-6, with no clear D. V shed 4 bases and J shed 1 base, with 11 bases lying between them. This CDR3 is 16 amino acids long. The germline V gene encodes CDR1 SNHLY and CDR2 FYNNEI. The CDR3 region has the DNA TGTGCCAGCAGTGGCTACAGCTTTTCTGGGGCCAACGTCCTGACTTTC. It specifies CASSGYSFSGANVLTF.

Ten or more counts support this clonotype. The chain joins TRBV5-5 to TRBJ2-3; no clear D gene. CDR1 is SGHKS and CDR2 is YYEKEE in the germline V gene (reference sequence). This CDR3 has 13 amino acids. V lost 0 bases, J lost 6 bases, and 8 bases lay in between. DNA of the CDR3: TGTGCCAGCAGCTTGGGGGCTCGGGATACGCAGTATTTT. Encoded protein: CASSLGARDTQYF. The complete variable domain, with remaining parts taken from reference TRBV5-5 and TRBJ2-3, reads DAGVTQSPTHLIKTRGQQVTLRCSPISGHKSVSWYQQVLGQGPQFIFQYYEKEERGRGNFPDRFSARQFPNYSSELNVNALLLGDSALYLCASSLGARDTQYFGPGTRLTVL.

This clonotype was seen more than once but under ten times. V usage is TRBV4-3 and J usage is TRBJ2-7; D is undetermined. Germline V CDR1 and CDR2: LGHNA, YSLEER. Trimming pared 0 bases from V and 2 bases from J, leaving 8 bases between. This CDR3 region has 14 residues. The CDR3 DNA is TGCGCCAGCAGCCAAGATTCTCTAACCTACGAGCAGTACTTC. Residues: CASSQDSLTYEQYF.

This clonotype has more than one count but fewer than ten. V and J are TRBV5-1 and TRBJ2-7, with D hard to call. CDR1 and CDR2 from the germline V gene are SGHRS and YFSETQ. The CDR3 sequence is 14 residues long. Trimming pared 2 bases from V and 3 bases from J, leaving 12 bases between. CDR3 sequence reads: CASSLTGPNYEQYF. CDR3 DNA sequence: TGCGCCAGCAGCTTAACCGGGCCGAACTACGAGCAGTACTTC.

This clonotype has ten or more counts. The chain combines TRBV6-1 with TRBJ1-2; 8 bases fit TRBD1. Germline V CDR1 and CDR2: MNHNS, SASEGT. CDR3 length: 13 amino acids. With V trimmed by 6 bases and J by 7 bases, 7 bases remained unmatched. CDR3 sequence reads: CASSSGTGTGYTF. Written as DNA, the CDR3 is TGTGCCAGCAGCAGCGGGACAGGAACTGGCTACACCTTC.

As for this clonotype: A much larger clone is a single base away; this may be a read error. The chain couples TRBV28 to TRBJ2-1; D ambiguous. Matching the DNA end better, TRBJ2-7 makes the J call doubtful. Germline CDR1 reads MDHEN; CDR2 reads SYDVKM. The CDR3 consists of 13 residues. This chain's CDR3 is CASIGDPYNEQYF. The CDR3 nucleotides read TGTGCCAGCATTGGGGATCCCTACAATGAGCAGTACTTC.

This clonotype was observed a handful of times. V and J are TRBV20-1 and TRBJ2-3; possible D gene TRBD2, 6 bases. This CDR3 contains 13 residues. The V and J ends lost 6 bases and 0 bases respectively, with 10 bases between them. Per germline, CDR1 DFQATT and CDR2 SNEGSKA (reference sequence). This chain's CDR3 is CSAAGTSTDTQYF. The CDR3 nucleotides are TGCAGTGCGGCCGGGACTAGCACAGATACGCAGTATTTT.

Ten or more counts support this clonotype. The chain joins TRBV11-2 to TRBJ2-5; 8 bases match TRBD2. Trimming cost V 4 bases and J 2 bases; bases outside gene matches: 12. The CDR3 is 17 amino acids. Germline CDR1 reads SGHAT; CDR2 reads FQNNGV. The CDR3, as DNA: TGTGCCAGCAGCTGGGGACTAGACTTAGACGGTCAAGAGACCCAGTACTTC. Translating it yields CASSWGLDLDGQETQYF.